A single sample is the source of the 29 T cell receptor beta chains below, sequenced in a study of T cell responses to AZD1222 COVID-19 vaccine. Measured with immunoSEQ multiplex PCR; TCRdb has only the in-frame clones, and not every one. The table shows roughly 140,000 clones, with 88% occurring only once. Material: peripheral blood, obtained on day 0 of AZD1222 vaccination. Every receptor here comes from an adult in good health.

This clone was seen a handful of times. The chain has TRBV14 and TRBJ2-1; D not resolved. The germline V and J ends were trimmed by 1 base and 9 bases, with 10 bases remaining between them. This CDR3 contains 13 residues. From germline, CDR1 is SGHDN and CDR2 FVKESK. The DNA for the CDR3 is TGTGCCAGCAGCCAAGTTAGGGCGGCTGAGCAGTTCTTC. Translated, it gives CASSQVRAAEQFF.

The rearrangement links TRBV28 to TRBJ1-5, with D maybe TRBD1 (6 bases). V was cut by 3 bases and J by 6 bases, with 12 bases left in between. This CDR3 is built from 14 residues. Looked up from germline, CDR1 is MDHEN and CDR2 is SYDVKM. CDR3 sequence reads: CASSFWGAPQPQHF. The CDR3 bases are TGTGCCAGCAGTTTTTGGGGGGCTCCTCAGCCCCAGCATTTT.

The chain couples TRBV6-5 to TRBJ2-7; the match to TRBD1 covers 9 bases. J lost 0 bases, V lost 6 bases, and 6 bases had no gene match. The CDR3 spans 15 residues. Germline V lookup: CDR1 MNHEY, CDR2 SVGAGI. The CDR3 is CASRKDRGSSYEQYF. CDR3 in DNA: TGTGCCAGCAGGAAAGACAGGGGGTCCTCCTACGAGCAGTACTTC.

The chain has TRBV19 and TRBJ2-2; 10 bases are a match to TRBD1. With 6 bases clipped from V and 5 bases from J, the junction kept 9 bases outside the gene matches. Per the germline V gene, CDR1 is LNHDA and CDR2 is SQIVND (reference sequence). This CDR3 spans 16 amino acids. The CDR3 region is CASRLTGQGETGELFF. The CDR3 DNA reads as TGTGCCAGTAGGTTGACCGGACAGGGGGAAACCGGGGAGCTGTTTTTT.

The V gene is TRBV24-1, the J gene TRBJ2-5; D is undetermined. The CDR3 loop spans 12 amino acids. Per the germline V gene, CDR1 is KGHDR and CDR2 is SFDVKD. The V gene lost 7 bases and the J gene lost 1 base, with 6 bases spanning the gap. The chain's CDR3 is CATRDIQETQYF. CDR3 sequence (DNA): TGTGCCACCAGAGATATCCAAGAGACCCAGTACTTC.

The rearrangement joins TRBV19 to TRBJ2-1, with D perhaps matching TRBD2 (5 bases). The germline V gene has CDR1 LNHDA and CDR2 SQIVND (reference sequence). The V end lost 1 base, the J end lost 0 bases, and 10 bases lay between the germline ends. The length of the CDR3 is 16 residues. Here the CDR3 reads CASSIGPGSSYNEQFF. DNA for the CDR3: TGTGCCAGTAGTATAGGACCGGGATCCTCCTACAATGAGCAGTTCTTC.

The chain employs TRBV30 and TRBJ2-1, with 7 positions matching TRBD2. Germline V gives CDR1 GTSNPN, CDR2 SVGIG (reference sequence). J gave up 8 bases and V 5 bases, and 12 bases lay outside the gene matches. The CDR3 covers 14 residues. As DNA, the CDR3 is TGTGCCTGGGAGTCCGAGACTAGCCTCTATGAGCAGTTCTTC. This translates into CAWESETSLYEQFF.

This chain uses TRBV11-2 with TRBJ2-5; TRBD2 is a possible D gene (6 bases). Germline CDR1 reads SGHAT; CDR2 reads FQNNGV. The CDR3 is 16 amino acids. The V gene lost 4 bases and the J gene lost 1 base, with 16 bases spanning the gap. Here the CDR3 reads CASSSSAGTVQETQYF. The CDR3 DNA follows: TGTGCCAGCAGCTCAAGTGCGGGGACCGTCCAAGAGACCCAGTACTTC.

CDR3 nucleotide sequence: TGTGCCAGCAGCGTAGAAACTAGCTTCTACAATGAGCAGTTCTTC. Its translation is CASSVETSFYNEQFF. This chain joins TRBV9 and TRBJ2-1, with D maybe TRBD2 (6 bases). This CDR3 is built from 15 residues. Trimming removed 0 bases at V and 3 bases at J, with 10 bases between. Germline CDR1 SGDLS, CDR2 YYNGEE.

V gene TRBV6-1 combines with J gene TRBJ1-1; unclear D gene. Per germline, CDR1 MNHNS and CDR2 SASEGT. Trimming left V 2 bases short and J 1 base short, with 8 bases between. This CDR3 has 14 amino acids. In DNA, the CDR3 is TGTGCCAGCAGTGAATGGTCAGGGAACACTGAAGCTTTCTTT. This encodes CASSEWSGNTEAFF.

This clone was detected once. This chain connects TRBV9 to TRBJ2-5, with D tentatively TRBD1 (6 bases). V gave up 0 bases and J gave up 5 bases, with 11 bases separating them. The CDR3 runs to 14 residues. Germline CDR1 is SGDLS and CDR2 is YYNGEE. As DNA, the CDR3 is TGTGCCAGCAGCGTAGTGGGGGCTTCGGAGACCCAGTACTTC. The encoded protein is CASSVVGASETQYF.

The rearrangement joins TRBV6-5 to TRBJ1-5, with D tentatively TRBD1 (6 bases). The CDR3 totals 15 residues. Trimming took off 5 bases at V and 4 bases at J, with 15 bases between the two ends. Germline CDR1 MNHEY, CDR2 SVGAGI. The CDR3 DNA follows: TGTGCCAGCAGTCGCTGGGTGGACAGTAATCAGCCCCAGCATTTT. This gives the protein CASSRWVDSNQPQHF.

The chain joins TRBV6-5 to TRBJ1-3; D is uncertain. Germline CDR1 and CDR2: MNHEY and SVGAGI. V lost 6 bases, J lost 0 bases, and 12 bases lay in between. CDR3 length: 15 residues. CDR3 sequence reads: CASRADGISGNTIYF. CDR3 nucleotide sequence: TGTGCCAGCAGGGCGGACGGGATCTCTGGAAACACCATATATTTT.

A single count supports this clone. V gene TRBV7-8 combines with J gene TRBJ2-7; unclear D gene. Trimming took 2 bases from V and 5 from J, leaving 10 bases between them. Germline V lookup: CDR1 SGHVS, CDR2 FQNEAQ. This CDR3 region has 13 residues. CDR3 nucleotide sequence: TGTGCCAGCAGCTTAATAGCATTACACGAGCAGTACTTC. This codes for CASSLIALHEQYF.

The chain couples TRBV5-1 to TRBJ1-4, with D maybe TRBD1 (5 bases). This CDR3 has 14 amino acids. The V end was cut by 4 bases, the J end by 8 bases, with 15 bases between. CDR1 SGHRS and CDR2 YFSETQ come from the germline V gene. CDR3 coding DNA: TGCGCCAGCAGCGGGGGGAGATTCGGGGAAAAACTGTTTTTT. Protein product: CASSGGRFGEKLFF.

On this clone: This sample also contains other DNA sequences that code for the same CDR3. This chain uses TRBV18 with TRBJ2-2; D uncertain. This CDR3 contains 12 residues. V was shortened by 2 bases and J by 2 bases, with 0 bases between the two germline ends. Germline values: CDR1 KGHSH, CDR2 LQKENI. In DNA form, the CDR3 reads TGTGCCAGCTCACCAAACACCGGGGAGCTGTTTTTT. This translates into CASSPNTGELFF.

The table lists this clone with a few counts. V is TRBV5-1 and J is TRBJ1-2; 7 bases agree with TRBD1. V trimming: 7 bases; J trimming: 3 bases; junction bases outside the gene matches: 12. Germline lookup yields CDR1 SGHRS and CDR2 YFSETQ. The CDR3 covers 15 residues. DNA of the CDR3: TGCGCCAGCCGTTCTTCTCCCGGGACAGACTATGGCTACACCTTC. Amino acids: CASRSSPGTDYGYTF.

CDR3 region: CASSLSDSLNEQFF. The CDR3 DNA follows: TGCGCCAGCAGCTTGAGTGATAGCCTCAATGAGCAGTTCTTC. The chain uses TRBV5-1 and TRBJ2-1; D is uncertain. This CDR3 has 14 residues. Germline-derived CDR1 and CDR2 are SGHRS and YFSETQ. The germline V and J ends were trimmed by 1 base and 6 bases, with 11 bases remaining between them.

The rearrangement links TRBV6-5 to TRBJ2-5, with 9 bases identical to TRBD1. Per germline, CDR1 MNHEY and CDR2 SVGAGI. This CDR3 has 14 amino acids. With 7 bases clipped from V and 4 bases from J, the junction kept 7 bases outside the gene matches. The CDR3 spells CASTPDRGIETQYF. The CDR3 DNA reads as TGTGCCAGCACCCCAGACAGGGGGATAGAGACCCAGTACTTC.

V is TRBV6-5 and J is TRBJ2-2, with a weak D call TRBD2 (6 bases). Looked up from germline, CDR1 is MNHEY and CDR2 is SVGAGI. This CDR3 comprises 13 residues. CDR3 amino acids: CTCCAGPAGELFF. The CDR3 DNA is TGTACCTGCTGCGCGGGGCCGGCCGGGGAGCTGTTTTTT.

The J gene is TRBJ2-7, the V gene TRBV5-1, with TRBD2 matching 7 bases. CDR1 SGHRS and CDR2 YFSETQ come from the germline V gene. The CDR3 loop spans 14 amino acids. J lost 5 bases, V lost 2 bases, and 7 bases had no gene match. The DNA of the CDR3 is TGCGCCAGCAGCTTTAGTCCGGGGAGGGACGAGCAGTACTTC. It specifies CASSFSPGRDEQYF.

The chain has TRBV24-1 and TRBJ2-2; a weak D match, TRBD2 (5 bases). Per germline, CDR1 KGHDR and CDR2 SFDVKD. CDR3 length: 13 residues. V lost 6 bases and J 4 bases, leaving 8 bases between the germline ends. The DNA for the CDR3 is TGTGCCACCAGTAGGACTCGCACCGGGGAGCTGTTTTTT. Amino acids: CATSRTRTGELFF.

The chain uses TRBV6-1 and TRBJ2-5; TRBD1 matches at 8 bases. This CDR3 has 14 amino acids. The V gene's germline CDR1 is MNHNS and CDR2 SASEGT. V gave up 5 bases and J gave up 1 base; unmatched junction bases: 3. The CDR3 spells CASSPGGPQETQYF. The CDR3 DNA sequence: TGTGCCAGCAGTCCAGGGGGCCCCCAAGAGACCCAGTACTTC.

V gene TRBV10-3 combines with J gene TRBJ2-1; 10 bases fit TRBD2. Per the germline V gene, CDR1 is ENHRY and CDR2 is SYGVKD. Unmatched junction bases numbered 7, after V lost 3 bases and J lost 2 bases. The CDR3 has 17 residues. The DNA for the CDR3 is TGTGCCATCAGTGACGGACTAGCGGCGTTTACCTACAATGAGCAGTTCTTC. Its protein product is CAISDGLAAFTYNEQFF.

The chain joins TRBV4-3 to TRBJ2-6; possible D gene TRBD2, 5 bases. The CDR3 loop spans 14 amino acids. CDR1 is LGHNA, CDR2 YSLEER, per germline. The V end lost 5 bases, the J end lost 0 bases, and 5 bases lay between the germline ends. The DNA of the CDR3 is TGCGCCAGCAGCGACTACTCTGGGGCCAACGTCCTGACTTTC. This gives the protein CASSDYSGANVLTF.

The V call is TRBV28, the J call TRBJ1-2; D unclear. Germline V lookup: CDR1 MDHEN, CDR2 SYDVKM. V shed 7 bases and J shed 0 bases, with 12 bases lying between them. The CDR3 is 14 amino acids. CDR3 loop: CASIRPEANYGYTF. CDR3 coding DNA: TGTGCCAGCATCCGACCAGAGGCTAACTATGGCTACACCTTC.

V gene TRBV29-1 combines with J gene TRBJ1-1, with D tentatively TRBD1 (6 bases). Trimming left V 7 bases short and J 0 bases short, with 21 bases between. Looked up from germline, CDR1 is SQVTM and CDR2 is ANQGSEA. The CDR3 has 16 amino acids. The CDR3, as DNA: TGCAGCGCCGGGGGGGGCAGGGCAGGAATGAACACTGAAGCTTTCTTT. Amino acid sequence: CSAGGGRAGMNTEAFF.

This chain connects TRBV6-5 to TRBJ2-4; no definite D call. Per the germline V gene, CDR1 is MNHEY and CDR2 is SVGAGI. CDR3 length: 13 residues. V shed 0 bases and J shed 5 bases, with 5 bases lying between them. DNA of the CDR3: TGTGCCAGCAGTTACTCTAGGGAAAACATTCAGTACTTC. Protein sequence: CASSYSRENIQYF.

The chain employs TRBV21-1 and TRBJ2-7; the table calls TRBD1, which could not be checked here. TRBV21-1 is a recognized pseudogene. The CDR3 sequence is 14 residues long. In DNA form, the CDR3 reads TGTGCCACGACAGGAGACAGGAGCTCCTACGAGCAGTACTTC. It yields the protein CATTGDRSSYEQYF.